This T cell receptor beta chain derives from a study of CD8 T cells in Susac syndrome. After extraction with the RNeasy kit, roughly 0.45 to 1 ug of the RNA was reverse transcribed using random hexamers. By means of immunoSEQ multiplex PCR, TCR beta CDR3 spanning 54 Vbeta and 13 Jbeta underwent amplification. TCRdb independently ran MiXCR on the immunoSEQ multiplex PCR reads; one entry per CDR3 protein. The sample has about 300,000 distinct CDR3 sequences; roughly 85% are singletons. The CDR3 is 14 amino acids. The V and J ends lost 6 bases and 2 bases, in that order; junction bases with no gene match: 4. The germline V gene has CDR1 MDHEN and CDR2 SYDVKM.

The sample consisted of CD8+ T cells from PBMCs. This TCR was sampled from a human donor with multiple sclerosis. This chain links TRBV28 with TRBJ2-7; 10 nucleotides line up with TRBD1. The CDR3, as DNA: TGTGCCAGCAGGGGGACAGGGGTCGCCTACGAGCAGTACTTC. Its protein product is CASRGTGVAYEQYF.